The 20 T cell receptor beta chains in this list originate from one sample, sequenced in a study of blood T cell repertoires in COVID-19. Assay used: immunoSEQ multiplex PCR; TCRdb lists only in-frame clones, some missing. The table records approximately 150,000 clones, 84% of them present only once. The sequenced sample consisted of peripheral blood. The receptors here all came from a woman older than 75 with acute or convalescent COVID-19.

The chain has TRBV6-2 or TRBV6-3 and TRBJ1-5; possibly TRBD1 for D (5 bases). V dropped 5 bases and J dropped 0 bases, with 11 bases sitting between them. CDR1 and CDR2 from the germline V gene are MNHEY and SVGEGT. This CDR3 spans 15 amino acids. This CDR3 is CASSPTVDSNQPQHF. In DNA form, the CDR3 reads TGTGCCAGCAGTCCGACAGTGGATAGCAATCAGCCCCAGCATTTT.

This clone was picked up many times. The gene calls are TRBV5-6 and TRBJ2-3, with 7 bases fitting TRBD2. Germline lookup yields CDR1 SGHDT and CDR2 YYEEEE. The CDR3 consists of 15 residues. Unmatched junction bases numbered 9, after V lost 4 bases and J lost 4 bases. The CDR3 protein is CASSLRDYPPDTQYF. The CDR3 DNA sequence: TGTGCCAGCAGCCTCCGGGACTACCCCCCAGATACGCAGTATTTT. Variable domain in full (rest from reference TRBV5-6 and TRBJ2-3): DAGVTQSPTHLIKTRGQQVTLRCSPKSGHDTVSWYQQALGQGPQFIFQYYEEEERQRGNFPDRFSGHQFPNYSSELNVNALLLGDSALYLCASSLRDYPPDTQYFGPGTRLTVL.

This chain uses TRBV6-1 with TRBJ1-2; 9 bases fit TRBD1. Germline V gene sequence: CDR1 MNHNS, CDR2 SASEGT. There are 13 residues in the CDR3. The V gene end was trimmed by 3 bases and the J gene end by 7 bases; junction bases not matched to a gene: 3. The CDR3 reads CASSELQGAGYTF. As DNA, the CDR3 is TGTGCCAGCAGTGAGTTACAGGGGGCTGGCTACACCTTC.

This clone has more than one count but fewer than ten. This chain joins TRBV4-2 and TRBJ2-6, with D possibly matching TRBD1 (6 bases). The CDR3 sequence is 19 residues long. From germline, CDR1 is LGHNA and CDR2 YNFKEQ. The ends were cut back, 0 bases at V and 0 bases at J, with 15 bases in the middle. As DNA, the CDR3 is TGTGCCAGCAGCCAAGAAACAGGGTTCGGGTCCTCTGGGGCCAACGTCCTGACTTTC. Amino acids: CASSQETGFGSSGANVLTF.

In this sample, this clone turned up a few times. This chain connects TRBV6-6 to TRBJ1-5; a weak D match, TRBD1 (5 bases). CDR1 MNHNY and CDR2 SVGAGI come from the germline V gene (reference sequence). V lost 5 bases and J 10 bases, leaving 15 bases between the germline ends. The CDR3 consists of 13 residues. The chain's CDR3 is CASSGGGGSPQHF. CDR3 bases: TGTGCCAGCAGTGGCGGGGGAGGGTCCCCCCAGCATTTT.

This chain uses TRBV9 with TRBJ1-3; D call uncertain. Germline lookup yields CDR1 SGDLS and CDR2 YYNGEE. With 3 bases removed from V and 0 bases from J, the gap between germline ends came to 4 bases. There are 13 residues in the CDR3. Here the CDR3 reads CASSAGSGNTIYF. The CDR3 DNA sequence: TGTGCCAGCAGCGCAGGCTCTGGAAACACCATATATTTT.

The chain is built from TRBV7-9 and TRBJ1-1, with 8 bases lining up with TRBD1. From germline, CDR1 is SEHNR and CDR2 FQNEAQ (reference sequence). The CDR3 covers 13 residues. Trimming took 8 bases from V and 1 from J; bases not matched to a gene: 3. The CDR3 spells CASAGTGNTEAFF. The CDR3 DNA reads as TGTGCCAGCGCCGGGACAGGGAACACTGAAGCTTTCTTT.

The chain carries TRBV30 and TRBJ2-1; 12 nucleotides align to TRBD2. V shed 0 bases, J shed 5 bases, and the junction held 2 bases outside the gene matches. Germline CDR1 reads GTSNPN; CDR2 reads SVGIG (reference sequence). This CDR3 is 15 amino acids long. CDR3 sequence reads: CAWSVLAGGDNEQFF. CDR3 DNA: TGTGCCTGGAGTGTACTAGCGGGGGGTGACAATGAGCAGTTCTTC.

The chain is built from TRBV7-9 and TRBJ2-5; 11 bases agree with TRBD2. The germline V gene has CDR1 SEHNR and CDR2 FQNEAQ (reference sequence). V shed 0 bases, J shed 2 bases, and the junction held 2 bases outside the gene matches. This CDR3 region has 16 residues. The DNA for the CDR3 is TGTGCCAGCAGCTTAGCCCTAGCGGGGGGACAAGAGACCCAGTACTTC. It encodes CASSLALAGGQETQYF.

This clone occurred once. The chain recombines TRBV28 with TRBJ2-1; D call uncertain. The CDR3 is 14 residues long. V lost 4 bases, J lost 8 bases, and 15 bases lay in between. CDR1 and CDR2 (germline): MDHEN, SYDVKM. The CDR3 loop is CASSSPTRFDEQFF. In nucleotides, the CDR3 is TGTGCCAGCAGTTCCCCGACAAGATTTGATGAGCAGTTCTTC. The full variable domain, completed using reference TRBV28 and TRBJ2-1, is DVKVTQSSRYLVKRTGEKVFLECVQDMDHENMFWYRQDPGLGLRLIYFSYDVKMKEKGDIPEGYSVSREKKERFSLILESASTNQTSMYLCASSSPTRFDEQFFGPGTRLTVL.

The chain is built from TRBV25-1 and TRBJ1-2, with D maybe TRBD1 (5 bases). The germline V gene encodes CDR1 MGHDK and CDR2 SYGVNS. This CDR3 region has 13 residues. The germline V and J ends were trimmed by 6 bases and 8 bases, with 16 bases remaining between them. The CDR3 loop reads CASSMQGSWGYTF. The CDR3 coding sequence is TGTGCCAGCAGCATGCAGGGCTCCTGGGGCTACACCTTC.

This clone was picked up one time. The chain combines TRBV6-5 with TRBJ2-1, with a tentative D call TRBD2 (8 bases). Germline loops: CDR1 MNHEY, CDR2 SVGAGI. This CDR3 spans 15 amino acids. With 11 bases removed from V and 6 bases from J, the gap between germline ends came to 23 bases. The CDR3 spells CACAGGRSGGNEQFF. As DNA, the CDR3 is TGTGCCTGCGCGGGAGGACGTTCAGGGGGCAATGAGCAGTTCTTC.

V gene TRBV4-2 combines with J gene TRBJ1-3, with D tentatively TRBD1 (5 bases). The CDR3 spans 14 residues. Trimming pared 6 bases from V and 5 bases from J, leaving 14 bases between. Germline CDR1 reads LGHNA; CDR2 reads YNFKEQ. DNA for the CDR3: TGTGCCAGCAGTCAGGAGGAGGGGAGAAACACCATATATTTT. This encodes CASSQEEGRNTIYF.

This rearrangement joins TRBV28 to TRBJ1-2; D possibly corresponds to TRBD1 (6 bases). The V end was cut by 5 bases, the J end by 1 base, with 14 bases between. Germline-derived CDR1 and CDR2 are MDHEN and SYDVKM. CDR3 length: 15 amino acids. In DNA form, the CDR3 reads TGTGCCAGCAGTCCACCTACAGGGATTAACTATGGCTACACCTTC. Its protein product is CASSPPTGINYGYTF.

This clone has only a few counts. The DNA for the CDR3 is TGTGCCAGCAGCGTACCTCCGGGGGGGCGAAGTGGCTACACCTTC. Translating it yields CASSVPPGGRSGYTF. The J gene is TRBJ1-2, the V gene TRBV7-2; D perhaps matches TRBD1 (6 bases). The CDR3 loop spans 15 amino acids. Trimming removed 5 bases at V and 7 bases at J, with 20 bases between. CDR1 is SGHTA, CDR2 FQGNSA, per germline.

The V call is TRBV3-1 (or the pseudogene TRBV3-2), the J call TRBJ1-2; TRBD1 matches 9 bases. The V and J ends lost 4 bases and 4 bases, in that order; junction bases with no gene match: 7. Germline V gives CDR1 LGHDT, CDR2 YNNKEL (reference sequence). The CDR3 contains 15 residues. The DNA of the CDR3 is TGTGCCAGCAGCCGCGGGACAGGGAGATTCTATGGCTACACCTTC. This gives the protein CASSRGTGRFYGYTF.

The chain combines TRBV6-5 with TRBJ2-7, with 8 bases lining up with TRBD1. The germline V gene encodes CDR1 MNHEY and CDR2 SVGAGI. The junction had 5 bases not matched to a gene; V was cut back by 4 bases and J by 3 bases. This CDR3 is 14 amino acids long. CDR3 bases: TGTGCCAGCAGTTCGTTTGGGACAGGCTACGAGCAGTACTTC. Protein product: CASSSFGTGYEQYF.

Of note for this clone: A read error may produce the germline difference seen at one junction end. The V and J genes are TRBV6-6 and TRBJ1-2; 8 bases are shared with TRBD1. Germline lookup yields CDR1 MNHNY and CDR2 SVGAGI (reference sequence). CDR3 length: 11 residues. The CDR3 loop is CASSGGQVSLF. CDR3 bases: TGTGCCAGCAGTGGGGGACAGGTTTCCCTCTTC.

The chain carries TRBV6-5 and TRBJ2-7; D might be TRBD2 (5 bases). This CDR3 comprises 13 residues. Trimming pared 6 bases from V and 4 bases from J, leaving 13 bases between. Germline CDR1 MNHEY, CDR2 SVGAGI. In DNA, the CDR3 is TGTGCCAGCAGCGGGATAAAGGGATACGAGCAGTACTTC. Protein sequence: CASSGIKGYEQYF.

The CDR3 spells CASSPRVRSRNSPLHF. CDR3 sequence (DNA): TGTGCCAGCTCACCACGTGTCAGGTCCAGGAATTCACCCCTCCACTTT. The chain employs TRBV18 and TRBJ1-6, with D unclear. The CDR3 spans 16 residues. Germline CDR1 is KGHSH and CDR2 is LQKENI. V lost 1 base and J 7 bases, leaving 14 bases between the germline ends.